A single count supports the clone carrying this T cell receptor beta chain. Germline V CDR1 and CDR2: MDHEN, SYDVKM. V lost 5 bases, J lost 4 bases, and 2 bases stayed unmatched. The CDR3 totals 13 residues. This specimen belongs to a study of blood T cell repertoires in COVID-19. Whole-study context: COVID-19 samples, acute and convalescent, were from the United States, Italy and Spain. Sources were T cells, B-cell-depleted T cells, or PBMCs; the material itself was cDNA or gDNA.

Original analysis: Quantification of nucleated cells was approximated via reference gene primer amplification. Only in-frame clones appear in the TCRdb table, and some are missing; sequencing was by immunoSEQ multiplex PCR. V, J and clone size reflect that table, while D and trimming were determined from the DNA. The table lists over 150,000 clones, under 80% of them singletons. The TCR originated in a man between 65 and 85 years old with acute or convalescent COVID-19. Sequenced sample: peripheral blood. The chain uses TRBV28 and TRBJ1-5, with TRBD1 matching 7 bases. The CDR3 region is CASSMDRNQPQHF. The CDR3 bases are TGTGCCAGCAGTATGGACAGGAATCAGCCCCAGCATTTT.